This passage covers 30 T cell receptor beta chains from one sample sequenced in a study of cytomegalovirus exposure and HLA in healthy donors. Primers: 60 Vbeta forward and 13 Jbeta reverse. Data came from immunoSEQ multiplex PCR; TCRdb stores just in-frame clones and leaves some out. This table holds 150,000 to 180,000 clones, around 80% found once. The specimen sequenced was PBMCs. The receptor source for this set is a woman in her forties in good health and CMV-seronegative.

V is TRBV6-5 and J is TRBJ1-2, with D perhaps matching TRBD1 (5 bases). Deletions cut 2 bases from V and 5 bases from J, with 9 bases between. Germline V gene sequence: CDR1 MNHEY, CDR2 SVGAGI. This CDR3 comprises 13 residues. The CDR3 bases are TGTGCCAGCAGTTACCGCCAGGGATATGGCTACACCTTC. As protein: CASSYRQGYGYTF.

This chain connects TRBV4-1 to TRBJ1-1, with D unclear. CDR3 length: 13 residues. Germline V lookup: CDR1 MGHRA, CDR2 YSYEKL. Trimming pared 0 bases from V and 10 bases from J, leaving 12 bases between. The CDR3 region has the DNA TGCGCCAGCAGCCAAGATTACGAGGAGCTAGCTTTCTTT. Translation gives CASSQDYEELAFF.

The rearrangement uses TRBV5-1 and TRBJ1-2; 10 bases map to TRBD1. V lost 7 bases to trimming and J lost 6 bases; unmatched junction nucleotides: 6. From germline, CDR1 is SGHRS and CDR2 YFSETQ. The CDR3 has 13 residues. CDR3: CASLADRGDGYTF. The CDR3 region has the DNA TGCGCCAGCCTAGCGGACAGGGGGGATGGCTACACCTTC.

The CDR3, as DNA: TGTGCCAGCAGTTTATGGCTAGCGGGAGGGCCAGGCAATGAGCAGTTCTTC. This gives the protein CASSLWLAGGPGNEQFF. The chain uses TRBV28 and TRBJ2-1; TRBD2 aligns across 12 bases. Germline loops: CDR1 MDHEN, CDR2 SYDVKM. The V and J ends lost 0 bases and 6 bases, in that order; junction bases with no gene match: 6. This CDR3 has 17 residues.

With regard to this clone: Different DNA sequences within this sample yield the same CDR3. The V call is TRBV9, the J call TRBJ2-7; 8 bases fit TRBD2. CDR3 length: 12 amino acids. J lost 4 bases, V lost 4 bases, and 1 base had no gene match. The V gene's germline CDR1 is SGDLS and CDR2 YYNGEE. The CDR3 spells CASSPGGYEQYF. The CDR3 nucleotides are TGTGCCAGCAGCCCGGGAGGGTACGAGCAGTACTTC.

V and J are TRBV7-9 and TRBJ2-1, with TRBD2 identical over 11 bases. J was trimmed by 5 bases and V by 1 base; bases with no gene match: 7. Germline loops: CDR1 SEHNR, CDR2 FQNEAQ (reference sequence). The CDR3 loop spans 17 amino acids. The DNA for the CDR3 is TGTGCCAGCAGCTTAGGTACTAGCGGGAGAGAAGACAATGAGCAGTTCTTC. Amino acids: CASSLGTSGREDNEQFF.

J is TRBJ2-1 and V is TRBV5-4, with D unresolved. CDR1 is SGHNT, CDR2 YYREEE, per germline (reference sequence). Trimming stripped 4 bases from V and 4 bases from J, with 15 bases between. CDR3 length: 15 amino acids. For the CDR3, the DNA is TGTGCCAGCAGCCCTGAGAGTTTAAGATACAATGAGCAGTTCTTC. It encodes CASSPESLRYNEQFF.

The chain employs TRBV11-3 and TRBJ1-2; D uncertain. Germline V gene lookup returns CDR1 SGHNT and CDR2 YENEEA. The CDR3 loop spans 12 amino acids. Trimming shortened V by 7 bases and J by 3 bases, and 9 bases separated the two germline ends. The CDR3 sequence is CASMGGDYGYTF. DNA for the CDR3: TGTGCCAGCATGGGCGGGGACTATGGCTACACCTTC.

This sequence joins TRBV9 and TRBJ1-2, with D perhaps TRBD1 (5 bases). CDR1 is SGDLS and CDR2 is YYNGEE in the germline V gene. Trimming took off 4 bases at V and 3 bases at J, with 10 bases between the two ends. The CDR3 sequence is 13 residues long. The CDR3 loop is CASSPDSDYGYTF. CDR3 coding DNA: TGTGCCAGCAGCCCCGACAGTGACTATGGCTACACCTTC.

This clone has a handful of counts. The CDR3 is CSVGTGGNNSPLHF. CDR3 in DNA: TGCAGCGTCGGGACAGGGGGCAATAATTCACCCCTCCACTTT. This sequence joins TRBV29-1 and TRBJ1-6; 12 nucleotides align to TRBD1. Germline V lookup: CDR1 SQVTM, CDR2 ANQGSEA. This CDR3 has 14 amino acids. V lost 6 bases, J lost 5 bases, and 2 bases stayed unmatched.

Here the CDR3 DNA reads TGTGCCAGCAGCTTCAAACTAGCGGGGAGGAGTTCCTACAATGAGCAGTTCTTC. Translation: CASSFKLAGRSSYNEQFF. The chain carries TRBV5-4 and TRBJ2-1; 10 nucleotides agree with TRBD2. After removal of 2 bases from V and 1 base from J, the junction contained 9 bases not matched to a gene. Germline assignment: CDR1 SGHNT and CDR2 YYREEE (reference sequence). The CDR3 length is 18 residues. The whole variable domain, remainder taken from reference TRBV5-4 and TRBJ2-1, is ETGVTQSPTHLIKTRGQQVTLRCSSQSGHNTVSWYQQALGQGPQFIFQYYREEENGRGNFPPRFSGLQFPNYSSELNVNALELDDSALYLCASSFKLAGRSSYNEQFFGPGTRLTVL.

The chain combines TRBV6-5 with TRBJ1-1; weak D call: TRBD1 (6 bases). V lost 2 bases, J lost 7 bases, and 17 bases lay in between. This CDR3 has 15 residues. Germline V gives CDR1 MNHEY, CDR2 SVGAGI. CDR3 DNA: TGTGCCAGCAGTTACCACTTAGGTCAGGGGATTGAAGCTTTCTTT. Translated, it gives CASSYHLGQGIEAFF.

The rearrangement uses TRBV30 and TRBJ2-6, with D uncertain. CDR1 GTSNPN and CDR2 SVGIG come from the germline V gene (reference sequence). The CDR3 has 14 residues. The V gene lost 2 bases and the J gene lost 1 base, with 6 bases spanning the gap. CDR3: CAWSPGSGANVLTF. DNA of the CDR3: TGTGCCTGGAGTCCGGGTTCTGGGGCCAACGTCCTGACTTTC.

This sequence joins TRBV6-5 and TRBJ1-3; 8 bases fit TRBD1. CDR3 length: 15 amino acids. In germline, CDR1 is MNHEY, CDR2 SVGAGI. After removal of 3 bases from V and 4 bases from J, the junction contained 5 bases not matched to a gene. Here the CDR3 reads CASSYQGASGNTIYF. CDR3 bases: TGTGCCAGCAGTTATCAGGGGGCGAGCGGAAACACCATATATTTT.

Only one count was recorded for this clone. The chain couples TRBV6-6 to TRBJ1-2; D perhaps matches TRBD1 (5 bases). Germline V CDR1 and CDR2: MNHNY, SVGAGI (reference sequence). V lost 5 bases, J lost 4 bases, and 14 bases lay in between. The CDR3 extends over 14 amino acids. CDR3 protein: CASSTPPGPYGYTF. DNA of the CDR3: TGTGCCAGCAGTACGCCCCCAGGGCCCTATGGCTACACCTTC.

This clone was observed a single time. V is TRBV19 and J is TRBJ1-5; 10 bases line up with TRBD1. After removal of 6 bases from V and 16 bases from J, the junction contained 6 bases not matched to a gene. The CDR3 length is 11 residues. CDR1 and CDR2 from the germline V gene are LNHDA and SQIVND (reference sequence). The CDR3 nucleotides are TGTGCCAGTAGCGGACAGGGGGGGGAACATTTT. It specifies CASSGQGGEHF.

The chain combines TRBV5-1 with TRBJ2-5, with 8 bases aligning to TRBD1. CDR3 length: 14 amino acids. J was trimmed by 4 bases and V by 2 bases; bases with no gene match: 4. CDR1 is SGHRS and CDR2 is YFSETQ in the germline V gene. Here the CDR3 reads CASSLYGQGETQYF. CDR3 bases: TGCGCCAGCAGCTTATACGGACAGGGAGAGACCCAGTACTTC.

V and J are TRBV6-1 and TRBJ1-5; TRBD1 matches at 10 bases. Trimming at V came to 3 bases and at J to 0 bases, leaving 5 bases not matched to a gene. The CDR3 length is 17 residues. CDR1 and CDR2 from the germline V gene are MNHNS and SASEGT. CDR3 coding DNA: TGTGCCAGCAGTGAGGGACAGGGGATTTATAGCAATCAGCCCCAGCATTTT. This sequence encodes CASSEGQGIYSNQPQHF.

The chain employs TRBV6-1 and TRBJ1-5, with D perhaps matching TRBD1 (5 bases). Trimming removed 4 bases at V and 2 bases at J, with 9 bases between. The germline V gene has CDR1 MNHNS and CDR2 SASEGT. This CDR3 has 14 residues. As DNA, the CDR3 is TGTGCCAGCAGTGCTATGACAGGCAATCAGCCCCAGCATTTT. Its translation: CASSAMTGNQPQHF.

The chain recombines TRBV5-4 with TRBJ2-7; tentative D call: TRBD1 (6 bases). CDR3 length: 14 amino acids. Germline V lookup: CDR1 SGHNT, CDR2 YYREEE (reference sequence). Trimming took 2 bases from V and 6 from J, leaving 15 bases between them. This chain's CDR3 is CASSFSQGTSEQYF. The CDR3 nucleotides read TGTGCCAGCAGCTTCTCACAGGGAACTAGCGAGCAGTACTTC.

The rearrangement joins TRBV19 to TRBJ2-7; 13 nucleotides match TRBD2. Germline assignment: CDR1 LNHDA and CDR2 SQIVND (reference sequence). With V trimmed by 6 bases and J by 2 bases, 7 bases remained unmatched. The CDR3 runs to 16 residues. This chain's CDR3 is CASSRDGLAGAYEQYF. DNA of the CDR3: TGTGCCAGTAGCCGGGACGGACTAGCGGGGGCCTACGAGCAGTACTTC.

The chain recombines TRBV7-9 with TRBJ1-5; perhaps TRBD1 as D (6 bases). The CDR3 spans 16 residues. V was pared by 1 base and J by 0 bases, with 10 bases between. Germline V CDR1 and CDR2: SEHNR, FQNEAQ (reference sequence). CDR3 bases: TGTGCCAGCAGCTTAGTGGGGGCCAATAGCAATCAGCCCCAGCATTTT. It is translated as CASSLVGANSNQPQHF.

This clone showed up just a few times. This rearrangement joins TRBV2 to TRBJ1-2, with a tentative D call TRBD1 (6 bases). Trimming pared 6 bases from V and 6 bases from J, leaving 11 bases between. Germline-derived CDR1 and CDR2 are SNHLY and FYNNEI. This CDR3 contains 12 residues. CDR3 DNA: TGTGCCAGCAGCGCCGACAGGAATGGCTACACCTTC. It encodes CASSADRNGYTF.

The chain is built from TRBV29-1 and TRBJ1-2; D is perhaps TRBD1 (6 bases). This CDR3 contains 14 residues. Per the germline V gene, CDR1 is SQVTM and CDR2 is ANQGSEA. V gave up 6 bases and J gave up 7 bases, with 21 bases separating them. CDR3 residues: CSVEWQGGTGGYTF. The CDR3, as DNA: TGCAGCGTCGAGTGGCAAGGGGGTACGGGTGGCTACACCTTC.

In this sample, this clone turned up many times. The CDR3: CASSDSDNNEQFF. CDR3 sequence (DNA): TGTGCCAGCAGTGACTCGGACAACAATGAGCAGTTCTTC. The rearrangement uses TRBV6-4 and TRBJ2-1, with D tentatively TRBD1 (5 bases). V lost 0 bases and J lost 5, with 5 bases in between. Germline V CDR1 and CDR2: MRHNA, SNTAGT. The CDR3 length is 13 residues.

The chain carries TRBV7-9 and TRBJ2-7, with D uncertain. Trimming took off 5 bases at V and 2 bases at J, with 13 bases between the two ends. The CDR3 covers 14 residues. Germline V gene sequence: CDR1 SEHNR, CDR2 FQNEAQ (reference sequence). The CDR3 DNA follows: TGTGCCAGCAGCCCCGGTCAAATCCCCTACGAGCAGTACTTC. It is translated as CASSPGQIPYEQYF.

This clone occurred once. V usage is TRBV6-5 and J usage is TRBJ2-7, with 10 bases identical to TRBD2. Germline-derived CDR1 and CDR2 are MNHEY and SVGAGI. Trimming took 7 bases from V and 5 from J; bases not matched to a gene: 11. The length of the CDR3 is 15 residues. The CDR3 nucleotides read TGTGCCAGCACCAGTGTGGGGCTAGCGGGAGACGAGCAGTACTTC. Protein product: CASTSVGLAGDEQYF.

The sample holds a few counts of this clone. The gene calls are TRBV9 and TRBJ2-1, with TRBD2 matching 10 bases. Germline V CDR1 and CDR2: SGDLS, YYNGEE. CDR3 length equals 16 residues. V dropped 4 bases and J dropped 8; count of bases not matched to a gene: 12. The CDR3 here is CASSPEALAGWDEQFF. Written as DNA, the CDR3 is TGTGCCAGCAGCCCTGAAGCACTAGCGGGATGGGATGAGCAGTTCTTC.

This clone was recorded a few times. The chain combines TRBV7-2 with TRBJ2-7, with D possibly TRBD2 on 5 matching bases. This CDR3 region has 15 residues. Germline CDR1 reads SGHTA; CDR2 reads FQGNSA. V shed 7 bases and J shed 2 bases, with 18 bases lying between them. DNA of the CDR3: TGTGCCAGCACTCTAAGGGAAGGGAGCCCCTACGAGCAGTACTTC. Translated: CASTLREGSPYEQYF.

V usage is TRBV6-5 and J usage is TRBJ1-1, with 7 bases aligning to TRBD1. The ends lost 6 bases at V and 10 bases at J; junction bases unmatched: 17. This CDR3 has 15 amino acids. Per the germline V gene, CDR1 is MNHEY and CDR2 is SVGAGI. DNA for the CDR3: TGTGCCAGCAGACGAACCCATGACAGGGAAATATCAGCTTTCTTT. Amino acid sequence: CASRRTHDREISAFF.